The table lists the clone carrying this T cell receptor beta chain with a few counts. This sample is part of a study of blood T cell repertoires in COVID-19. CDR1 and CDR2 from the germline V gene are LGHDT and YNNKEL (reference sequence). V gave up 2 bases and J gave up 2 bases, with 6 bases separating them. This CDR3 has 13 amino acids. Only in-frame clones appear in the TCRdb table, and some are missing; sequencing was by immunoSEQ multiplex PCR. Of fewer than 70,000 clones detected, 80% to 90% appear once; the ten largest clones hold roughly 8%. This rearrangement joins TRBV3-1 (or the pseudogene TRBV3-2) to TRBJ2-5; D is perhaps TRBD1 (5 bases). This clonotype was obtained from a woman between 65 and 79 years old with active COVID-19. What was sequenced was peripheral blood. CDR3 amino acids: CASSQNRQETQYF. For the CDR3, the DNA is TGTGCCAGCAGCCAAAACAGGCAAGAGACCCAGTACTTC.